What follows are 27 T cell receptor beta chains derived from one specimen sequenced in a study of blood T cells in healthy people across ages. For the second PCR, which ran for about 6 to 11 cycles, a sample-barcoded 5' primer and a J-beta primer mix were used. TCRdb itself ran the 5' RACE reads through MiXCR, one entry per CDR3 protein. This table has 500,000 to 600,000 distinct CDR3 sequences, 27% appearing once. Sequencing input: blood. These receptors originate from a woman aged 70 to 79 in good health.

The chain has TRBV7-2 and TRBJ2-5, with 9 bases identical to TRBD1. Unmatched junction bases numbered 7, after V lost 3 bases and J lost 5 bases. The CDR3 is 15 residues long. Germline loops: CDR1 SGHTA, CDR2 FQGNSA. Here the CDR3 DNA reads TGTGCCAGCAGCTTCGGACAGGGGAAAAAGGAGACCCAGTACTTC. Protein sequence: CASSFGQGKKETQYF.

The V gene is TRBV18, the J gene TRBJ1-1; TRBD1 is a possible D gene (6 bases). The CDR3 spans 14 residues. The V gene's germline CDR1 is KGHSH and CDR2 LQKENI. Trimming took 3 bases from V and 1 from J, leaving 9 bases between them. The CDR3 loop is CASSPGDKNTEAFF. The CDR3 DNA sequence: TGTGCCAGCTCACCGGGGGACAAGAACACTGAAGCTTTCTTT.

The chain joins TRBV11-2 to TRBJ2-3; maybe TRBD2 (7 bases). The germline gives CDR1 SGHAT, CDR2 FQNNGV. This CDR3 has 16 residues. Trimming took off 2 bases at V and 2 bases at J, with 14 bases between the two ends. The CDR3: CASSLRLGGATDTQYF. The CDR3 DNA is TGTGCCAGCAGCTTAAGGTTAGGGGGGGCCACAGATACGCAGTATTTT.

The rearrangement joins TRBV29-1 to TRBJ2-4; perhaps TRBD1 as D (6 bases). The CDR3 has 12 residues. The germline CDR1 and CDR2 sequences are SQVTM and ANQGSEA. V shed 6 bases and J shed 6 bases, with 12 bases lying between them. For the CDR3, the DNA is TGCAGCGTCGATAAGGGGGTAAACATTCAGTACTTC. The encoded protein is CSVDKGVNIQYF.

For this clonotype: Compared with germline, one end of the junction differs, possibly owing to a read error. This sequence joins TRBV11-2 and TRBJ2-1; D remains unclear. The CDR3 consists of 11 residues. Per the germline V gene, CDR1 is SGHAT and CDR2 is FQNNGV. The CDR3 coding sequence is TGTACCAGCAGCTCTAAGGTAGAGCAGTTCTTC. Protein: CTSSSKVEQFF.

This chain joins TRBV9 and TRBJ2-2; 7 bases are a match to TRBD1. CDR1 and CDR2 (germline): SGDLS, YYNGEE. Losses at the gene ends were 3 bases for V and 5 bases for J; bases not matched to a gene: 10. CDR3 length: 16 residues. The CDR3 spells CASSGEAGGATGELFF. CDR3 nucleotides: TGTGCCAGCAGCGGAGAAGCAGGGGGAGCAACCGGGGAGCTGTTTTTT.

The chain combines TRBV20-1 with TRBJ1-2; D not resolved. V lost 5 bases and J lost 4, with 14 bases in between. Germline V CDR1 and CDR2: DFQATT, SNEGSKA (reference sequence). The CDR3 contains 13 residues. CDR3 sequence: CSADSLLGYGYTF. Here the CDR3 DNA reads TGCAGTGCTGACTCCCTACTCGGCTATGGCTACACCTTC.

A few counts support this clonotype. The chain employs TRBV25-1 and TRBJ2-3; D might be TRBD1 (5 bases). The CDR3 totals 14 residues. V gave up 1 base and J gave up 1 base, with 6 bases separating them. Per the germline V gene, CDR1 is MGHDK and CDR2 is SYGVNS. The CDR3 region has the DNA TGTGCCAGCAGTGAATTGACAGGCACAGATACGCAGTATTTT. This sequence encodes CASSELTGTDTQYF.

The chain links TRBV9 to TRBJ1-1, with D tentatively TRBD1 (5 bases). Trimming cost V 4 bases and J 0 bases, with 10 bases left between them. This CDR3 is 14 amino acids long. CDR1 is SGDLS and CDR2 is YYNGEE in the germline V gene. The CDR3: CASSRGTMNTEAFF. The DNA of the CDR3 is TGTGCCAGCAGCCGAGGGACTATGAACACTGAAGCTTTCTTT.

This clonotype has just a few counts. This rearrangement joins TRBV4-2 to TRBJ2-3; 8 nucleotides match TRBD2. The CDR3 spans 17 residues. CDR1 is LGHNA, CDR2 YNFKEQ, per germline. V lost 3 bases and J lost 6; bases outside the gene matches: 14. The CDR3 DNA follows: TGTGCCAGCAGCCAGGGGATGACTAGCGCGTTGGGGGATACGCAGTATTTT. Translated: CASSQGMTSALGDTQYF.

The rearrangement uses TRBV29-1 and TRBJ1-1; the D is unclear. Germline V gene sequence: CDR1 SQVTM, CDR2 ANQGSEA. V lost 6 bases and J lost 1, with 12 bases in between. The length of the CDR3 is 13 residues. Here the CDR3 reads CSVSSEGNTEAFF. The CDR3 DNA sequence: TGCAGCGTCTCATCGGAGGGGAACACTGAAGCTTTCTTT.

As for this clonotype: An end of the junction differs from the germline gene, which may be a read error. The chain couples TRBV6-5 to TRBJ2-5, with 8 bases that match TRBD2. The V gene's germline CDR1 is MNHEY and CDR2 SVGAGI. The CDR3 consists of 15 residues. CDR3 in amino acids: CASSYSRSGGGTKHF. The CDR3 DNA is TGTGCCAGCAGTTACTCGAGGAGCGGCGGGGGGACCAAGCACTTC.

This chain links TRBV7-3 with TRBJ2-2; tentative D call: TRBD2 (5 bases). V lost 1 base and J lost 8, with 14 bases in between. CDR3 length: 15 residues. The germline V gene encodes CDR1 SGHTA and CDR2 FQGTGA. CDR3 in DNA: TGTGCCAGCAGCTTAAGCCGGGATGTAGGAGGGGAGCTGTTTTTT. It yields the protein CASSLSRDVGGELFF.

A few counts support this clonotype. V gene TRBV24-1 combines with J gene TRBJ2-5; D might be TRBD2 (5 bases). The J call could be wrong; TRBJ2-7 is a better fit for the DNA end. CDR1 is KGHDR and CDR2 is SFDVKD in the germline V gene. CDR3 length: 16 amino acids. The DNA of the CDR3 is TGTGCCACCAGTCTCCTTCGACTAAGGACGGCCTACGAGCAGTACTTC. Translating it yields CATSLLRLRTAYEQYF.

This clonotype was counted a few times. The chain combines TRBV5-1 with TRBJ2-5, with D hard to call. CDR1 and CDR2 from the germline V gene are SGHRS and YFSETQ. Trimming removed 4 bases at V and 0 bases at J, with 16 bases between. This CDR3 contains 16 residues. This CDR3 reads CASSPRPYSYQETQYF. The CDR3 DNA reads as TGCGCCAGCAGCCCACGACCCTACAGCTACCAAGAGACCCAGTACTTC. The whole variable domain, filled in from reference TRBV5-1 and TRBJ2-5, reads KAGVTQTPRYLIKTRGQQVTLSCSPISGHRSVSWYQQTPGQGLQFLFEYFSETQRNKGNFPGRFSGRQFSNSRSEMNVSTLELGDSALYLCASSPRPYSYQETQYFGPGTRLLVL.

There are many counts of this clonotype. The rearrangement uses TRBV12-3 or TRBV12-4 and TRBJ1-2; D possibly corresponds to TRBD1 (5 bases). Trimming took off 5 bases at V and 5 bases at J, with 15 bases between the two ends. This CDR3 is built from 14 residues. CDR3 in DNA: TGTGCCAGCAGTCGCGTCGACAGCCCTTATGGCTACACCTTC. As protein: CASSRVDSPYGYTF.

This clonotype was seen more than once but under ten times. This sequence joins TRBV2 and TRBJ2-6; D unresolved. The CDR3 covers 13 residues. V gave up 7 bases and J gave up 0 bases, with 4 bases separating them. Germline assignment: CDR1 SNHLY and CDR2 FYNNEI. The CDR3: CASKPSGANVLTF. The CDR3 coding sequence is TGTGCCAGCAAGCCCTCTGGGGCCAACGTCCTGACTTTC.

This chain links TRBV19 with TRBJ1-5, with D uncertain. CDR1 is LNHDA and CDR2 is SQIVND in the germline V gene (reference sequence). Trimming pared 7 bases from V and 3 bases from J, leaving 10 bases between. The CDR3 runs to 13 residues. Here the CDR3 DNA reads TGTGCCAGTAAGATGGAGTACAATCAGCCCCAGCATTTT. It specifies CASKMEYNQPQHF.

This chain joins TRBV6-5 and TRBJ2-7; 10 bases are a match to TRBD1. CDR3 length: 14 residues. The germline CDR1 and CDR2 sequences are MNHEY and SVGAGI. Losses at the gene ends were 5 bases for V and 6 bases for J; bases not matched to a gene: 7. The DNA for the CDR3 is TGTGCCAGCAGTGCGGACAGGGGGTGCGGCGAGCAGTACTTC. Translating gives CASSADRGCGEQYF.

The gene calls are TRBV20-1 and TRBJ1-3, with D tentatively TRBD1 (6 bases). The CDR3 is 15 amino acids. In germline, CDR1 is DFQATT, CDR2 SNEGSKA (reference sequence). The V end was cut by 4 bases, the J end by 8 bases, with 21 bases between. CDR3 region: CSATQPRGTVDTIYF. In nucleotides, the CDR3 is TGCAGTGCTACCCAACCCAGGGGAACGGTAGACACCATATATTTT.

This clonotype was observed a few times. The V and J genes are TRBV5-1 and TRBJ1-6; 7 bases fit TRBD1. V shed 0 bases, J shed 9 bases, and the junction held 9 bases outside the gene matches. The germline V gene encodes CDR1 SGHRS and CDR2 YFSETQ. The CDR3 covers 16 residues. The CDR3 is CASSLVSQGGISPLHF. The CDR3 nucleotides read TGCGCCAGCAGCTTGGTCAGCCAGGGGGGAATTTCACCCCTCCACTTT.

V gene TRBV7-2 combines with J gene TRBJ2-3; possibly TRBD1 for D (5 bases). In germline, CDR1 is SGHTA, CDR2 FQGNSA. The CDR3 is 16 residues long. The V end was cut by 1 base, the J end by 3 bases, with 14 bases between. The CDR3 region has the DNA TGTGCCAGCAGCTTAGGTCCTGGGGCAAGAACAGATACGCAGTATTTT. Translated: CASSLGPGARTDTQYF.

This clonotype was seen a few times. The V gene is TRBV5-1, the J gene TRBJ2-1; 7 bases align to TRBD2. Germline V gene data show CDR1 as SGHRS and CDR2 as YFSETQ. This CDR3 spans 15 amino acids. Trimming removed 1 base from V and 7 bases from J; junction bases left unmatched: 8. In DNA, the CDR3 is TGCGCCAGCAGCTTGAGCGGGGATGGATTTAATGAGCAGTTCTTC. It translates to CASSLSGDGFNEQFF.

The genes are TRBV7-2 and TRBJ2-1, with D perhaps TRBD1 (7 bases). The CDR3 totals 15 residues. The germline CDR1 and CDR2 sequences are SGHTA and FQGNSA. The V end was cut by 7 bases, the J end by 3 bases, with 16 bases between. The CDR3 sequence: CASNSGGGSYNEQFF. CDR3 DNA: TGTGCCAGCAACTCAGGGGGAGGTAGCTACAATGAGCAGTTCTTC.

This clonotype came up a few times. The chain combines TRBV5-1 with TRBJ2-1; TRBD2 aligns across 10 bases. The trim removed 2 bases at V and 10 bases at J, leaving 18 bases unmatched. CDR1 and CDR2 (germline): SGHRS, YFSETQ. The CDR3 runs to 18 residues. The CDR3 loop reads CASSLPLGVTSGAREQFF. CDR3 DNA: TGCGCCAGCAGCTTACCCCTCGGGGTTACTAGCGGGGCGAGGGAGCAGTTCTTC.

This sequence joins TRBV7-3 and TRBJ1-6; D is unresolved. The length of the CDR3 is 14 residues. V was pared by 2 bases and J by 9 bases, with 11 bases between. Germline assignment: CDR1 SGHTA and CDR2 FQGTGA. The CDR3: CASSLGNNGSPLHF. In DNA, the CDR3 is TGTGCCAGCAGCTTAGGAAATAACGGTTCACCCCTCCACTTT.

This clonotype was seen only a few times. The chain carries TRBV7-2 and TRBJ2-5; tentatively, D is TRBD1 (5 bases). With the DNA end fitting TRBJ2-7 better, the J assignment may be wrong. The CDR3 contains 14 residues. Per germline, CDR1 SGHTA and CDR2 FQGNSA. DNA of the CDR3: TGTGCCAGCAGCTTAGCGCGCCAGGGCTACGAGCAGTACTTC. As protein: CASSLARQGYEQYF.